This T cell receptor beta chain was identified in a study of prognosis after radiotherapy for stage I lung cancer. Study-level findings and limits: Patients' TRBV and TRBJ gene usage reportedly differed by presence or absence of metastases.

Researchers took six milliliters of peripheral blood at each of two time points. As regards this clonotype: Antigen: not known. Germline and junction disagree at one end, which may indicate a read error.

Genomic DNA was subjected to two-round multiplex PCR for amplification of TCR beta CDR3. Individual primers that were specific to each TRBV and TRBJ gene served in first-round PCR. TCRdb independently ran MiXCR on the multiplex PCR reads; one entry per CDR3 protein. The sample has fewer than 25,000 distinct CDR3 sequences; less than 70% are singletons. The source was PBMCs, collected before or after stereotactic body radiation therapy (not recorded which). The origin of this receptor is a donor over 45 with non-small cell lung cancer.

The CDR3 DNA reads TGCGCCAGCAGCCACAGGGACAGGGCGAACACCGGGGAGCCGTTTTTT. It codes for CASSHRDRANTGEPFF. This sequence joins TRBV5-1 and TRBJ2-2, with 9 bases fitting TRBD1. CDR3 length: 16 residues. CDR1 is SGHRS and CDR2 is YFSETQ in the germline V gene.